This TCR beta chain emerged from a study of blood T cell repertoires in COVID-19. Study as a whole: Samples of COVID-19 (acute and convalescent) were obtained from the United States, Italy and Spain.

Membership in each cohort depended on participant-reported clinical history. After removal of 5 bases from V and 2 bases from J, the junction contained 5 bases not matched to a gene. The CDR3 length is 14 residues. Germline V gene lookup returns CDR1 SGHNT and CDR2 YENEEA. Original processing methods: Estimated nucleated cell counts came from reference gene primer amplification. Data came from immunoSEQ multiplex PCR; TCRdb stores just in-frame clones and leaves some out. From that table come the V and J calls and clone size; the DNA was used to work out D and trimming. The repertoire holds approximately 340,000 clones, with more than 85% as singletons.

The source material was PBMCs or T cells enriched from blood (not recorded which). The chain combines TRBV11-3 with TRBJ2-7; 8 bases match TRBD2. The receptor's source is a woman in her thirties or forties who had been exposed to COVID-19. CDR3 region: CASSRSGATYEQYF. For the CDR3, the DNA is TGTGCCAGCAGCCGTAGCGGGGCTACCTACGAGCAGTACTTC.